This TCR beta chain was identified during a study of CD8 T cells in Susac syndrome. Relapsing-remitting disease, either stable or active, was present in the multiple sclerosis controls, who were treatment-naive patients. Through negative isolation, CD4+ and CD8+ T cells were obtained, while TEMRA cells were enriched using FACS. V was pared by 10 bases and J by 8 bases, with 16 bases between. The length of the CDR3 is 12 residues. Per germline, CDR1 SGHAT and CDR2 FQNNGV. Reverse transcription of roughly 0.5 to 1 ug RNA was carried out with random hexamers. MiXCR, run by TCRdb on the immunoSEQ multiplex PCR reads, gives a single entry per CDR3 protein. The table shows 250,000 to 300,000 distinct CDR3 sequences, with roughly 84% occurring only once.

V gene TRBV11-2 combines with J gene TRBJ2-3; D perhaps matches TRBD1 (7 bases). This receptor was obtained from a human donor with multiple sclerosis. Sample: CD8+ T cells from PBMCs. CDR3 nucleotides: TGTGCCATCAGGGGGTTGGAGGGTACGCAGTATTTT. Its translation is CAIRGLEGTQYF. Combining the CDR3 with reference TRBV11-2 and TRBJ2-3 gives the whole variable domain EAGVAQSPRYKIIEKRQSVAFWCNPISGHATLYWYQQILGQGPKLLIQFQNNGVVDDSQLPKDRFSAERLKGVDSTLKIQPAKLEDSAVYLCAIRGLEGTQYFGPGTRLTVL.